A single TCR beta chain is shown here with its context. The data were taken from a study of shared clonotypes between healthy human individuals. Some clones are missing from TCRdb's copy, which holds only in-frame ones; the method was immunoSEQ multiplex PCR. The sample includes about 2.2 million clones, 90% to 95% of them seen just once. Terminally differentiated effector memory CD45RA+ cells were left out of the naive CD8 fraction, which was CD45RO-negative and positively selected for CCR7. This CDR3 has 13 amino acids. V lost 2 bases, J lost 4 bases, and 6 bases lay in between. Germline CDR1 is SEHNR and CDR2 is FQNEAQ (reference sequence).

Sequenced sample: naive CD8+ T cells from PBMCs. The source is a young man in good health. Some clones in this sample may be carry-over from other donors' samples. The rearrangement joins TRBV7-9 to TRBJ2-1, with a possible D match to TRBD1 (5 bases). The CDR3 loop reads CASSLRGYNEQFF. Written as DNA, the CDR3 is TGTGCCAGCAGCTTAAGGGGTTACAATGAGCAGTTCTTC.